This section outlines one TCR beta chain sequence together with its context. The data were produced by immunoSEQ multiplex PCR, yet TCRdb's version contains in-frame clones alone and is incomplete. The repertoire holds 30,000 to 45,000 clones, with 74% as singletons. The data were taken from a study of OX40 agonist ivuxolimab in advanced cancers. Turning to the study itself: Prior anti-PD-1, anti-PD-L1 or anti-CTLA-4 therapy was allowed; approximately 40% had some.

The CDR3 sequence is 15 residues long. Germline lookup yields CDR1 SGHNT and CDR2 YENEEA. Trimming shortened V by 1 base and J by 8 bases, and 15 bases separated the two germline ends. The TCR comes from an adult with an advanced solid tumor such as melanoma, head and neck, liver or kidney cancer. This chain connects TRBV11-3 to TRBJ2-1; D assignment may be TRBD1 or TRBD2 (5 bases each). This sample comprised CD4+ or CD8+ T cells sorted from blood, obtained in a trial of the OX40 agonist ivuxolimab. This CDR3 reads CASSLAGGVFDEQFF. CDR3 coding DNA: TGTGCCAGCAGCTTAGCTGGGGGTGTCTTCGATGAGCAGTTCTTC.